This TCR beta chain was profiled in a study of cytomegalovirus exposure and HLA in healthy donors (dated by TCRdb to 2017 to 2019). With respect to the entire study: According to a later analysis, the 110 or so validation repertoires were produced on the same platform as the 600 to 850 repertoires of the first cohort. The aim of the study was to test whether cataloging public T cell receptors could identify signatures of past pathogen exposure. Besides the first cohort of approximately 670 subjects, a separate validation cohort made up of 95 to 150 different subjects was used. The study combined high-throughput TCR immunosequencing, statistical association of individual TCRs with disease status, and machine learning to predict cytomegalovirus infection status.

Worth noting for this clone: The antigen it recognizes is unknown. The sample holds no much larger clone one base away, and base qualities are not on file.

Library preparation used the immunoSEQ multiplex PCR assay. The study's processing was this. A statistical classification framework was developed to diagnose cytomegalovirus status using the catalog of TCR beta chain sequences. The immuneACCESS repertoire file appears here via TCRdb, limited to in-frame rearrangements. These files lack a portion of the clones; in checked studies, under half of the deficit traces to unresolved V genes, and the cause of the others is not known. V, J and clone size are taken as reported in that table, and D and trimming were inferred from the DNA itself. Here the sample has approximately 60,000 clones; roughly 90% occur a single time. 3% to 3.5% of the sample goes to the ten largest clones. Donors formed part of the validation cohort, which comprised 120 subjects and was distinct from the first cohort of fewer than 750 subjects. V was cut back by 0 bases and J by 3 bases, leaving a gap of 15 bases between them. From the germline V gene, CDR1 is MNHEY and CDR2 is SVGAGI. The CDR3 measures 16 amino acids from cysteine to phenylalanine. Only the CDR3 region is kept as DNA, spanning 48 bases read in frame from base 1.

What the work shows at the level of the full study, not this receptor alone: The study gave a list of 150 to 200 TCR beta chains associated with cytomegalovirus. In a later analysis, TCRs clustered in the first cohort were found to also tend to co-occur in the roughly 110 validation repertoires, with 94% of cluster scores above 0. In vitro tests confirmed that a few of the cytomegalovirus-associated TCR beta chains recognize cytomegalovirus antigens. It was suggested by the authors that the approach could potentially be generalized to other disease states and immunological phenotypes. Across donors, most TCR sequences were observed very rarely, whereas some public TCRs were present in many individuals. In both the original and validation cohorts, the classifier was reported to diagnose cytomegalovirus status with high specificity and sensitivity. A later analysis had no HLA typing for the validation cohort, so co-occurrence there was scored across all 110 or so repertoires.

Sequencing input: PBMCs. This TCR was sampled from a man aged 18-30 years in good health and CMV-seronegative. The chain is encoded by TRBV6-5 joined to TRBJ2-7; TRBD1 is a weak D gene call, 7 bases matching. CDR3 region: CASSYSGGRGFYEQYF. The base sequence is TGTGCCAGCAGTTACTCGGGGGGCAGGGGGTTCTACGAGCAGTACTTC.